The clone carrying this T cell receptor beta chain was observed once. Its target is not known. This sample was included in a study of response to subunit inactivated influenza vaccine. Germline V CDR1 and CDR2: MGHRA, YSYEKL. The CDR3 sequence is 16 residues long. J gave up 7 bases and V 1 base, and 4 bases lay outside the gene matches. TCRdb used MiXCR to reprocess the RT-PCR reads, holding one entry per CDR3 protein. The data hold 600,000 to 850,000 distinct CDR3 sequences, with 14% observed a single time. General study findings and limits: Every seasonal influenza vaccination brings in few new T cells, the authors suggested.

This clonotype originated in a man in his fifties who received an inactivated influenza vaccine. The chain is built from TRBV4-1 and TRBJ2-1; 13 nucleotides match TRBD2. Material: PBMCs from blood, obtained 14 to 15 days before vaccination. In DNA, the CDR3 is TGCGCCAGCAGCCAAGGGACTAGCGGGGGTTTAAATGAGCAGTTCTTC. Its protein product is CASSQGTSGGLNEQFF.